This TCR beta chain was captured by sequencing in a study of shared clonotypes between healthy human individuals. This CDR3 contains 14 residues. Germline V gene data show CDR1 as SGHNT and CDR2 as YYREEE (reference sequence). Trimming removed 6 bases from V and 2 bases from J, with 13 bases in between. TCRdb's table, derived via immunoSEQ multiplex PCR, lists solely in-frame clones and lacks some. Of just over 2,000,000 clones in the sample, 90% to 95% are singletons; the top ten hold under 0.15%. Sequenced material: naive CD4+ T cells sorted from blood. Subset reported: CD45RA+ positively selected. This chain uses TRBV5-4 with TRBJ2-3, with D possibly matching TRBD1 (6 bases). The clonotype originates from a man between 18 and 35 years old in good health. In nucleotides, the CDR3 is TGTGCCAGCAAAGGGGGAGACCACACAGATACGCAGTATTTT. It is translated as CASKGGDHTDTQYF.